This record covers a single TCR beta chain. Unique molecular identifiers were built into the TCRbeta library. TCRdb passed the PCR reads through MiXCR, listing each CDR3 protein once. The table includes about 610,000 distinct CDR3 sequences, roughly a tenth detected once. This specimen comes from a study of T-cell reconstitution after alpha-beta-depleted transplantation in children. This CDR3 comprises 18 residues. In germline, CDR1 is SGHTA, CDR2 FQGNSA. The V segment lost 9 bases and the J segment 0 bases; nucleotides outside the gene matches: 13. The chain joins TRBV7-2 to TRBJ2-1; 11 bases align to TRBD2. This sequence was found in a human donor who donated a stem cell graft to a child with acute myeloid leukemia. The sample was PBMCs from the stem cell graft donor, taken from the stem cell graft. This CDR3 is CARGPGTSGRSSYNEQFF. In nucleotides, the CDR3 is TGTGCCAGGGGCCCCGGGACTAGCGGAAGGAGCTCCTACAATGAGCAGTTCTTC.